These 26 T cell receptor beta chains were all obtained from the same sample, sequenced in a study of cytomegalovirus exposure and HLA in healthy donors. The protocol was immunoSEQ multiplex PCR, while the TCRdb copy is restricted to in-frame clones and leaves out a portion. The table has 150,000 to 200,000 clones, approximately 89% seen once; the top ten hold roughly 3%. Material for sequencing was PBMCs. These receptors came from a man aged 18-30 years in good health and CMV-seropositive.

CDR3 bases: TGTGCCAGCAGGACACACGGGGCCAACGTCCTGACTTTC. It codes for CASRTHGANVLTF. The gene calls are TRBV27 and TRBJ2-6; no firm D call. There are 13 residues in the CDR3. The V and J ends lost 6 bases and 4 bases respectively, with 7 bases between them. Germline CDR1 MNHEY, CDR2 SMNVEV (reference sequence). The full variable domain, rest sourced from reference TRBV27 and TRBJ2-6, is EAQVTQNPRYLITVTGKKLTVTCSQNMNHEYMSWYRQDPGLGLRQIYYSMNVEVTDKGDVPEGYKVSRKEKRNFPLILESPSPNQTSLYFCASRTHGANVLTFGAGSRLTVL.

The rearrangement links TRBV4-2 to TRBJ2-7; TRBD1 aligns across 9 bases. Per germline, CDR1 LGHNA and CDR2 YNFKEQ. CDR3 length equals 18 residues. Trimming cost V 1 base and J 5 bases; bases outside gene matches: 15. The CDR3: CASSQVDPGQGQYDEQYF. In DNA, the CDR3 is TGTGCCAGCAGCCAAGTTGACCCGGGACAGGGCCAATACGACGAGCAGTACTTC.

The chain links TRBV7-9 to TRBJ1-1, with 8 bases fitting TRBD1. This CDR3 is built from 16 residues. Germline CDR1 SEHNR, CDR2 FQNEAQ (reference sequence). The V gene end was trimmed by 5 bases and the J gene end by 3 bases; junction bases not matched to a gene: 11. The CDR3 DNA sequence: TGTGCCAGCAGCGCAGGACAGGGCTTGGGAGACACTGAAGCTTTCTTT. As protein: CASSAGQGLGDTEAFF.

This chain connects TRBV4-2 to TRBJ2-7; 8 nucleotides match TRBD2. The germline CDR1 and CDR2 sequences are LGHNA and YNFKEQ. This CDR3 spans 15 amino acids. J gave up 4 bases and V 0 bases, and 5 bases lay outside the gene matches. CDR3 sequence (DNA): TGTGCCAGCAGCCAAGACCAGCGGGGGATTTACGAGCAGTACTTC. Its protein is CASSQDQRGIYEQYF.

The chain has TRBV7-2 and TRBJ2-1; 8 nucleotides line up with TRBD1. Germline CDR1 is SGHTA and CDR2 is FQGNSA. This CDR3 has 15 amino acids. V shed 5 bases, J shed 5 bases, and the junction held 8 bases outside the gene matches. The CDR3 DNA reads TGTGCCAGCAGCCACCGGGACAGGAGAAACAATGAGCAGTTCTTC. It is translated as CASSHRDRRNNEQFF. Drawing the rest from reference TRBV7-2 and TRBJ2-1, the complete variable domain is GAGVSQSPSNKVTEKGKDVELRCDPISGHTALYWYRQSLGQGLEFLIYFQGNSAPDKSGLPSDRFSAERTGGSVSTLTIQRTQQEDSAVYLCASSHRDRRNNEQFFGPGTRLTVL.

The rearrangement uses TRBV7-2 and TRBJ2-4; unclear D gene. CDR1 is SGHTA, CDR2 FQGNSA, per germline. Trimming took off 5 bases at V and 1 base at J, with 9 bases between the two ends. This CDR3 contains 14 residues. The CDR3, as DNA: TGTGCCAGCAGCATCGTCGGGGCCAAAAACATTCAGTACTTC. This translates into CASSIVGAKNIQYF.

The chain employs TRBV5-6 and TRBJ2-3, with D tentatively TRBD2 (6 bases). V was clipped by 0 bases and J by 0 bases, with 8 bases between them. The CDR3 runs to 15 residues. Germline V gene sequence: CDR1 SGHDT, CDR2 YYEEEE. CDR3 amino acids: CASSLGGASTDTQYF. The CDR3 bases are TGTGCCAGCAGCTTGGGCGGGGCGAGCACAGATACGCAGTATTTT.

The chain carries TRBV27 and TRBJ1-5, with 12 bases lining up with TRBD1. Per the germline V gene, CDR1 is MNHEY and CDR2 is SMNVEV (reference sequence). The CDR3 length is 15 residues. Losses at the gene ends were 5 bases for V and 4 bases for J; bases not matched to a gene: 3. The CDR3, as DNA: TGTGCCAGCAGTCCGGGACAGGGGGCAAATCAGCCCCAGCATTTT. This encodes CASSPGQGANQPQHF.

This chain links TRBV23-1 with TRBJ2-5; possibly TRBD2 for D (6 bases). TRBV23-1 is recorded as an ORF, its role being uncertain. The germline V and J ends were trimmed by 7 bases and 0 bases, with 24 bases remaining between them. The CDR3 spans 18 residues. CDR3 in DNA: TGCGCCAGCATCTTCCGCCGGGACTCATACTGGGACCAAGAGACCCAGTACTTC. It codes for CASIFRRDSYWDQETQYF.

The chain uses TRBV4-3 and TRBJ2-1; 9 positions match TRBD2. There are 15 residues in the CDR3. The germline gives CDR1 LGHNA, CDR2 YSLEER. V lost 0 bases and J lost 4; bases outside the gene matches: 1. For the CDR3, the DNA is TGCGCCAGCAGCCAAGACACTAGCGGGTACAATGAGCAGTTCTTC. It translates to CASSQDTSGYNEQFF.

The chain is built from TRBV2 and TRBJ2-3; tentative D call: TRBD2 (6 bases). This CDR3 has 12 amino acids. V lost 11 bases and J lost 1, with 10 bases in between. The germline gives CDR1 SNHLY, CDR2 FYNNEI. DNA of the CDR3: TGTGCCGGGGGACTCGGCACAGATACGCAGTATTTT. Its translation: CAGGLGTDTQYF.

The V call is TRBV10-3, the J call TRBJ1-1; the D is unclear. Trimming pared 4 bases from V and 7 bases from J, leaving 10 bases between. The length of the CDR3 is 12 residues. The germline V gene has CDR1 ENHRY and CDR2 SYGVKD. DNA of the CDR3: TGTGCCATCAGTGGGGAGCAGATTGAAGCTTTCTTT. This translates into CAISGEQIEAFF.

J is TRBJ1-2 and V is TRBV6-4; D gene uncertain. The CDR3 has 12 residues. Per the germline V gene, CDR1 is MRHNA and CDR2 is SNTAGT. With 0 bases removed from V and 8 bases from J, the gap between germline ends came to 7 bases. CDR3 sequence reads: CASSDSSGGYTF. CDR3 nucleotide sequence: TGTGCCAGCAGTGACTCCTCCGGGGGCTACACCTTC.

The chain combines TRBV7-6 with TRBJ2-3; TRBD2 matches 10 bases. The CDR3 consists of 15 residues. The ends lost 2 bases at V and 6 bases at J; junction bases unmatched: 5. Germline V gene sequence: CDR1 SGHVS, CDR2 FNYEAQ. Here the CDR3 reads CASSLLAGAQDTQYF. CDR3 in DNA: TGTGCCAGCAGCTTACTAGCGGGGGCTCAGGATACGCAGTATTTT.

The chain uses TRBV9 and TRBJ1-2; D gene uncertain. Per germline, CDR1 SGDLS and CDR2 YYNGEE. The V end lost 3 bases, the J end lost 0 bases, and 9 bases lay between the germline ends. The CDR3 has 14 residues. CDR3 nucleotides: TGTGCCAGCAGCGGAACAGAAGCTAACTATGGCTACACCTTC. Translation gives CASSGTEANYGYTF.

This clone was observed at least ten times. This sequence joins TRBV6-4 and TRBJ2-2; D perhaps matches TRBD1 (5 bases). Germline CDR1 reads MRHNA; CDR2 reads SNTAGT. V shed 3 bases and J shed 3 bases, with 5 bases lying between them. The length of the CDR3 is 13 residues. DNA for the CDR3: TGTGCCAGCAGTGAAGGGGACACCGGGGAGCTGTTTTTT. It encodes CASSEGDTGELFF.

This clone has just one count. The rearrangement uses TRBV23-1 and TRBJ1-2; TRBD1 matches at 7 bases. TRBV23-1 is an open reading frame whose function is uncertain. This CDR3 contains 16 residues. V gave up 0 bases and J gave up 3 bases; unmatched junction bases: 7. CDR3 bases: TGCGCCAGCAGTCAATCGAAGGGGGCCCGACACTATGGCTACACCTTC. This translates into CASSQSKGARHYGYTF.

The chain joins TRBV15 to TRBJ1-5; D gene unclear. Germline V CDR1 and CDR2: LNHNV, YYDKDF (reference sequence). This CDR3 is built from 14 residues. Trimming removed 8 bases at V and 8 bases at J, with 19 bases between. The CDR3 protein is CATDSSTGFEPQHF. CDR3 DNA: TGTGCCACCGATTCCTCGACGGGTTTTGAGCCCCAGCATTTT.

The V gene is TRBV5-8, the J gene TRBJ2-1, with 10 bases aligning to TRBD1. The CDR3 consists of 14 residues. V was clipped by 2 bases and J by 8 bases; unmatched bases: 4. Germline V lookup: CDR1 SGHTS, CDR2 YDEGEE. CDR3 in DNA: TGTGCCAGCAGCTTCCGACAGGGGGCCCATGAGCAGTTCTTC. Translating gives CASSFRQGAHEQFF. The full variable domain, its missing parts supplied by reference TRBV5-8 and TRBJ2-1, is EAGVTQSPTHLIKTRGQQATLRCSPISGHTSVYWYQQALGLGLQFLLWYDEGEERNRGNFPPRFSGRQFPNYSSELNVNALELEDSALYLCASSFRQGAHEQFFGPGTRLTVL.

This chain connects TRBV7-2 to TRBJ2-3, with TRBD2 identical over 13 bases. J gave up 0 bases and V 5 bases, and 2 bases lay outside the gene matches. From germline, CDR1 is SGHTA and CDR2 FQGNSA. This CDR3 is built from 16 residues. As DNA, the CDR3 is TGTGCCAGCAGCGGGGGACTAGCGGGAAGCACAGATACGCAGTATTTT. This encodes CASSGGLAGSTDTQYF. Combining the CDR3 with reference TRBV7-2 and TRBJ2-3 gives the whole variable domain GAGVSQSPSNKVTEKGKDVELRCDPISGHTALYWYRQSLGQGLEFLIYFQGNSAPDKSGLPSDRFSAERTGGSVSTLTIQRTQQEDSAVYLCASSGGLAGSTDTQYFGPGTRLTVL.

The V call is TRBV6-5, the J call TRBJ2-4; the match to TRBD1 covers 8 bases. The J segment lost 7 bases and the V segment lost 6 bases, leaving 8 bases of the junction unmatched. CDR1 and CDR2 from the germline V gene are MNHEY and SVGAGI. This CDR3 contains 14 residues. This CDR3 reads CASSRGLSTNIQYF. Here the CDR3 DNA reads TGTGCCAGCAGCAGGGGGCTAAGTACGAACATTCAGTACTTC.

This clone was seen a handful of times. Here the CDR3 DNA reads TGTGCCAGCAGCCTTGCGGGTGGCTACACCTTC. Protein product: CASSLAGGYTF. The chain joins TRBV25-1 to TRBJ1-2, with no clear D. Germline V gene sequence: CDR1 MGHDK, CDR2 SYGVNS. The CDR3 has 11 amino acids. V was pared by 6 bases and J by 7 bases, with 9 bases between.

This clone appeared once. V gene TRBV7-3 combines with J gene TRBJ2-5; D remains unclear. Germline V gene lookup returns CDR1 SGHTA and CDR2 FQGTGA. This CDR3 contains 13 residues. Between the trimmed V and J ends, which lost 5 bases and 3 bases, there was a span of 10 bases. CDR3 coding DNA: TGTGCCAGCAGCCTTGAGGCAGAAGAGACCCAGTACTTC. This translates into CASSLEAEETQYF.

This clone was seen once. CDR3: CASSPDTSRAFF. CDR3 in DNA: TGTGCCAGCAGCCCCGACACCTCCAGAGCTTTCTTT. The chain uses TRBV28 and TRBJ1-1; D ambiguous. The germline V gene has CDR1 MDHEN and CDR2 SYDVKM. Trimming left V 6 bases short and J 10 bases short, with 15 bases between. The CDR3 extends over 12 amino acids. Based on the CDR3 plus reference TRBV28 and TRBJ1-1, the full variable domain is DVKVTQSSRYLVKRTGEKVFLECVQDMDHENMFWYRQDPGLGLRLIYFSYDVKMKEKGDIPEGYSVSREKKERFSLILESASTNQTSMYLCASSPDTSRAFFGQGTRLTVV.

Only a few counts were recorded for this clone. The CDR3 protein is CATSSGQGFYEQYF. CDR3 nucleotides: TGTGCCACCAGCTCGGGACAGGGTTTCTACGAGCAGTACTTC. The chain joins TRBV2 to TRBJ2-7, with 9 nucleotides matching TRBD1. The J segment lost 3 bases and the V segment lost 10 bases, leaving 10 bases of the junction unmatched. The CDR3 runs 14 residues. Germline V gene data show CDR1 as SNHLY and CDR2 as FYNNEI.

A single count supports this clone. At the DNA level, this CDR3 is encoded by other sequences in the same sample as well. V is TRBV5-1 and J is TRBJ2-7; 7 bases are a match to TRBD1. Germline V gene sequence: CDR1 SGHRS, CDR2 YFSETQ. This CDR3 has 13 amino acids. V gave up 2 bases and J gave up 2 bases; unmatched junction bases: 1. The CDR3 spells CASSLDRAYEQYF. The CDR3, as DNA: TGCGCCAGCAGCTTAGACAGGGCCTACGAGCAGTACTTC.